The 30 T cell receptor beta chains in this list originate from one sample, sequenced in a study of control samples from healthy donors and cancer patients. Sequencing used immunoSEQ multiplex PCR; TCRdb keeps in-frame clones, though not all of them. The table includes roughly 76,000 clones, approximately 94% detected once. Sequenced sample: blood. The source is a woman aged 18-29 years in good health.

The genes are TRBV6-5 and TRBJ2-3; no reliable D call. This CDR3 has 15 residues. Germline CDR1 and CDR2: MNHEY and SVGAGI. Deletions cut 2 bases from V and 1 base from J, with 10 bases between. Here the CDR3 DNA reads TGTGCCAGCAGTTACCTTCTCTCCGGCACAGATACGCAGTATTTT. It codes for CASSYLLSGTDTQYF.

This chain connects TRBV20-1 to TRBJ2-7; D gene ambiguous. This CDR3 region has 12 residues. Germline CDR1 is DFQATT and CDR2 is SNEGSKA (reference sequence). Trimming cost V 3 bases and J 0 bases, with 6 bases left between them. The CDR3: CSASPDSYEQYF. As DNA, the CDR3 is TGCAGTGCTAGTCCGGACTCCTACGAGCAGTACTTC.

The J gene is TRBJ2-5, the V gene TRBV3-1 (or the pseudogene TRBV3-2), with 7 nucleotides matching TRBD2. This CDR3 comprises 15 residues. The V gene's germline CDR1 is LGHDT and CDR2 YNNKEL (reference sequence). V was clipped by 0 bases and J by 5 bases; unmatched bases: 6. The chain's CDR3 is CASSQDWEGSETQYF. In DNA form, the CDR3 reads TGTGCCAGCAGCCAAGATTGGGAGGGATCGGAGACCCAGTACTTC.

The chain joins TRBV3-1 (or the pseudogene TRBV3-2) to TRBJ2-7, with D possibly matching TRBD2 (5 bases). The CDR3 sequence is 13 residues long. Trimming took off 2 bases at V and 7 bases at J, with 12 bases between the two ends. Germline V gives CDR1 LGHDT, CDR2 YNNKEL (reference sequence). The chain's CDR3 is CASSQPGRGEQYF. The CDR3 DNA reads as TGTGCCAGCAGCCAACCGGGTCGGGGTGAGCAGTACTTC.

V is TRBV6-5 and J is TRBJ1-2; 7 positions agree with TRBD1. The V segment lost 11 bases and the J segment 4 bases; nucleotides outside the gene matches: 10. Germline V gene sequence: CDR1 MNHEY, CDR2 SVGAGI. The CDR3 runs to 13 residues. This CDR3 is CAGVRQGGYGYTF. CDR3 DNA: TGTGCCGGTGTTAGACAGGGTGGCTATGGCTACACCTTC.

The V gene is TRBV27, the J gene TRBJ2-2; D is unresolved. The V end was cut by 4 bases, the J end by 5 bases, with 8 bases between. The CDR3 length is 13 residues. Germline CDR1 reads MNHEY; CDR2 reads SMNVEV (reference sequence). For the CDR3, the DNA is TGTGCCAGCAGTTCCCTTGATACCGGGGAGCTGTTTTTT. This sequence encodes CASSSLDTGELFF.

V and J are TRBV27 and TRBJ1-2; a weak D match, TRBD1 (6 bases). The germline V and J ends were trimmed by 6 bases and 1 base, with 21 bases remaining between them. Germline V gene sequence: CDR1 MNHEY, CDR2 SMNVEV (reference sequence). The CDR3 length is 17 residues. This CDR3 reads CASRSRGRGQNNYGYTF. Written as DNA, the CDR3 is TGTGCCAGCAGATCTAGAGGTCGAGGACAGAATAACTATGGCTACACCTTC.

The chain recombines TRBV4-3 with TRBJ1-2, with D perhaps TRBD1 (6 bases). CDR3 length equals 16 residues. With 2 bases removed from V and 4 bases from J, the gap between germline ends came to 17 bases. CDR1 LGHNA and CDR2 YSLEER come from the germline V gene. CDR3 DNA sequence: TGCGCCAGCAGCCAACCCCTACGAGGGGGTGCCTATGGCTACACCTTC. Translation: CASSQPLRGGAYGYTF.

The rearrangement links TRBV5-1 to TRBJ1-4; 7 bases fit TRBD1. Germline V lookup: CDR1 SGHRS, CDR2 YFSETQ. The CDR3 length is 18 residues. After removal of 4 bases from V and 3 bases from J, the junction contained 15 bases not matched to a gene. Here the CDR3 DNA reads TGCGCCAGCAGCCCGGCCTTGGGAAACCAGGGGGCTAATGAAAAACTGTTTTTT. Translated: CASSPALGNQGANEKLFF. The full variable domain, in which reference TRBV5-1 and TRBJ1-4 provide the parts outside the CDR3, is KAGVTQTPRYLIKTRGQQVTLSCSPISGHRSVSWYQQTPGQGLQFLFEYFSETQRNKGNFPGRFSGRQFSNSRSEMNVSTLELGDSALYLCASSPALGNQGANEKLFFGSGTQLSVL.

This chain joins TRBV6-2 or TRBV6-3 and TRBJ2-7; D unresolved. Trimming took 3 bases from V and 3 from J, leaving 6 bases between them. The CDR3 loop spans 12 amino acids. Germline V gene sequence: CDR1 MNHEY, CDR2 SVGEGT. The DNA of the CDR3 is TGTGCCAGCAGTTATAGGTTCTACGAGCAGTACTTC. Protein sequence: CASSYRFYEQYF.

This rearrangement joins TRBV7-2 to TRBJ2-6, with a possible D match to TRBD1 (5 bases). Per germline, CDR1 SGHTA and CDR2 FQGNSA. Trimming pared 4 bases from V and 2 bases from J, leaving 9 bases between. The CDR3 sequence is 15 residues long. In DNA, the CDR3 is TGTGCCAGCAGCTGGCAGGGAACTGGGGCCAACGTCCTGACTTTC. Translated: CASSWQGTGANVLTF.

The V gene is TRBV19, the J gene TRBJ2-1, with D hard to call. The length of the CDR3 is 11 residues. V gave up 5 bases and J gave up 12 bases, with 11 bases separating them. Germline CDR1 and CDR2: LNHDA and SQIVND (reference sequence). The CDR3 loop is CASSHSYTQFF. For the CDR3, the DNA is TGTGCCAGTAGTCATTCTTACACGCAGTTCTTC.

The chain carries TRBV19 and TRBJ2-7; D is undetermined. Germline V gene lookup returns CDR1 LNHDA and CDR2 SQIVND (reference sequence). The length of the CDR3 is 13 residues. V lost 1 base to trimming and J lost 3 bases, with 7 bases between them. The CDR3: CASSIVINYEQYF. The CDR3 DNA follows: TGTGCCAGTAGTATAGTGATCAACTACGAGCAGTACTTC.

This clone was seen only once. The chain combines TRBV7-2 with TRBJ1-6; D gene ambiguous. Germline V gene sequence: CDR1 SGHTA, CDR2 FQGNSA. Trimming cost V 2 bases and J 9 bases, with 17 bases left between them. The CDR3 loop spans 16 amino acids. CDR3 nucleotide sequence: TGTGCCAGCAGCTTATTTGTGGCCAGGATCTCTTCACCCCTCCACTTT. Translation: CASSLFVARISSPLHF.

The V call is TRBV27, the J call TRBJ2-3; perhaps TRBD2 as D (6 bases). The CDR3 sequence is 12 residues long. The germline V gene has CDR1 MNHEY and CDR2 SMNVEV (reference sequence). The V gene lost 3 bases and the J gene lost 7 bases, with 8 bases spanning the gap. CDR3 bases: TGTGCCAGCAGTTTCGCGGGGTATACGCAGTATTTT. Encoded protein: CASSFAGYTQYF.

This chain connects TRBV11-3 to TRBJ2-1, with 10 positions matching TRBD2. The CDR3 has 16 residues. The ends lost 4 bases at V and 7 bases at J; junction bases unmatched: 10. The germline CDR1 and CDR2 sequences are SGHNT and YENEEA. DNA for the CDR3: TGTGCCAGCAGCTCCTCGCCTAGCGGGAGAGAAAATGAGCAGTTCTTC. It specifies CASSSSPSGRENEQFF. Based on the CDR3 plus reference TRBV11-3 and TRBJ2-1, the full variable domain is EAGVVQSPRYKIIEKKQPVAFWCNPISGHNTLYWYLQNLGQGPELLIRYENEEAVDDSQLPKDRFSAERLKGVDSTLKIQPAELGDSAVYLCASSSSPSGRENEQFFGPGTRLTVL.

DNA of the CDR3: TGTGCCAGCAGCTTGGGGGGCAGGGAGCAGTTCTTC. It specifies CASSLGGREQFF. This rearrangement joins TRBV7-3 to TRBJ2-1; either TRBD1 or TRBD2 may supply D (6 bases each). V was shortened by 3 bases and J by 10 bases, with 10 bases between the two germline ends. Germline V lookup: CDR1 SGHTA, CDR2 FQGTGA. This CDR3 comprises 12 residues.

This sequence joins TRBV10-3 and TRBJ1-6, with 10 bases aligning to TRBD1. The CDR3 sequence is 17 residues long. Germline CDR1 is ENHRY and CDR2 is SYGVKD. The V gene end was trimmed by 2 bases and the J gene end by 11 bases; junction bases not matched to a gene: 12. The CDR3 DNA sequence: TGTGCCATCAGTGAGCCCGGACGGACAGGGGGTACGGCACCCCTCCACTTT. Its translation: CAISEPGRTGGTAPLHF.

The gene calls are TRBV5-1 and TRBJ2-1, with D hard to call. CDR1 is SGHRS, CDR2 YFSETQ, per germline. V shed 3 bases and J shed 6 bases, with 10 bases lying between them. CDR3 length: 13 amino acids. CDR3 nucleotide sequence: TGCGCCAGCAGCTGGCCCGGGCCCAATGAGCAGTTCTTC. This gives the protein CASSWPGPNEQFF.

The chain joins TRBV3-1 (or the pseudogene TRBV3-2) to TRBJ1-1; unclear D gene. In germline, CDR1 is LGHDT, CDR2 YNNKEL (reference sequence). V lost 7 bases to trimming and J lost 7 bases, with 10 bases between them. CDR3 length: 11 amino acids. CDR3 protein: CASTVADEAFF. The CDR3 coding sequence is TGTGCCAGCACCGTTGCGGATGAAGCTTTCTTT.

CDR3 residues: CASSYGQGDLSYEQYF. CDR3 nucleotides: TGTGCCAGCAGTTACGGACAGGGAGACCTCTCCTACGAGCAGTACTTC. This sequence joins TRBV6-2 or TRBV6-3 and TRBJ2-7; TRBD1 agrees at 8 bases. Germline lookup yields CDR1 MNHEY and CDR2 SVGEGT. This CDR3 spans 16 amino acids. With V trimmed by 2 bases and J by 0 bases, 6 bases remained unmatched.

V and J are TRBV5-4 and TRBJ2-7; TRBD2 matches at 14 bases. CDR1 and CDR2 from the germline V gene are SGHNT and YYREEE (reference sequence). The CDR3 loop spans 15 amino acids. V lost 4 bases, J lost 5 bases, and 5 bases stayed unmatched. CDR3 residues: CASSMGLAGVDEQYF. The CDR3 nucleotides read TGTGCCAGCAGCATGGGACTAGCGGGAGTGGACGAGCAGTACTTC.

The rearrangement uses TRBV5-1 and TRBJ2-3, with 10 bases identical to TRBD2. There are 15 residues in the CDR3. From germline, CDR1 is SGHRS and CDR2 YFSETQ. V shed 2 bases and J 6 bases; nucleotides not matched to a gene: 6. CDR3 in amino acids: CASSFLAGAGDTQYF. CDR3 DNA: TGCGCCAGCAGCTTTCTAGCGGGAGCGGGGGATACGCAGTATTTT.

As DNA, the CDR3 is TGTGCCAGCAGGCCCCAGGGGGGGGGATTCCATTCTACTGAAGCTTTCTTT. This encodes CASRPQGGGFHSTEAFF. The rearrangement uses TRBV2 and TRBJ1-1; TRBD1 agrees at 7 bases. CDR1 and CDR2 (germline): SNHLY, FYNNEI. This CDR3 has 17 residues. Unmatched junction bases numbered 18, after V lost 6 bases and J lost 5 bases.

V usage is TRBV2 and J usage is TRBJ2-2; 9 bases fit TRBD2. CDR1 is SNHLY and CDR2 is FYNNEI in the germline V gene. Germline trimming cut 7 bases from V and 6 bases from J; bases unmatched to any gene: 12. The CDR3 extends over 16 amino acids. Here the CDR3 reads CASKGIARGGPGELFF. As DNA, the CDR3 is TGTGCCAGCAAGGGGATTGCGCGGGGGGGTCCCGGGGAGCTGTTTTTT.

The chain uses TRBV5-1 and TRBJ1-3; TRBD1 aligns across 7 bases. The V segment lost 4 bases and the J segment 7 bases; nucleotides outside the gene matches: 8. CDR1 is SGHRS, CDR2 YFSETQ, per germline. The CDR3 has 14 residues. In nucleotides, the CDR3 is TGCGCCAGCAGCGTGACAGGGCAGGACAACACCATATATTTT. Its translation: CASSVTGQDNTIYF.

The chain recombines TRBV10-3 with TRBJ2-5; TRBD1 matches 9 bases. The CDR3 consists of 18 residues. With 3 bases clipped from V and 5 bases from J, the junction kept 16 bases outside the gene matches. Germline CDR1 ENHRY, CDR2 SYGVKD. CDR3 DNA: TGTGCCATCAGTGACCGGGACAGGGTCGCCCCGAGCGGGGAGACCCAGTACTTC. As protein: CAISDRDRVAPSGETQYF.

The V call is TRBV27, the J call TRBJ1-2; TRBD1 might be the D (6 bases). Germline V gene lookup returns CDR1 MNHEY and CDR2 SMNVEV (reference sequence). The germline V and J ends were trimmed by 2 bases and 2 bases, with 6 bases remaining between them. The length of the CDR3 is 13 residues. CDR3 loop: CASSLTGNYGYTF. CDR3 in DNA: TGTGCCAGCAGTTTAACAGGGAACTATGGCTACACCTTC.

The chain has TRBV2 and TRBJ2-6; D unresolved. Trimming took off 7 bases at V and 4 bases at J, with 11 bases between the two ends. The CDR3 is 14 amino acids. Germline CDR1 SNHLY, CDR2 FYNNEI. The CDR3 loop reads CASIYSLGANVLTF. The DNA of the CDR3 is TGTGCCAGCATTTATTCTCTGGGGGCCAACGTCCTGACTTTC. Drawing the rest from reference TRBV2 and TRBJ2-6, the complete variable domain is EPEVTQTPSHQVTQMGQEVILRCVPISNHLYFYWYRQILGQKVEFLVSFYNNEISEKSEIFDDQFSVERPDGSNFTLKIRSTKLEDSAMYFCASIYSLGANVLTFGAGSRLTVL.

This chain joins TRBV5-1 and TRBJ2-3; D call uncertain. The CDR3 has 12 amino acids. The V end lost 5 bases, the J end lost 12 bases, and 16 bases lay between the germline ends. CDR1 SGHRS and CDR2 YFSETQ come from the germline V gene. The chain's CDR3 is CASRKGPDAQYF. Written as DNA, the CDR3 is TGCGCCAGCAGGAAAGGCCCAGACGCTCAGTATTTT.